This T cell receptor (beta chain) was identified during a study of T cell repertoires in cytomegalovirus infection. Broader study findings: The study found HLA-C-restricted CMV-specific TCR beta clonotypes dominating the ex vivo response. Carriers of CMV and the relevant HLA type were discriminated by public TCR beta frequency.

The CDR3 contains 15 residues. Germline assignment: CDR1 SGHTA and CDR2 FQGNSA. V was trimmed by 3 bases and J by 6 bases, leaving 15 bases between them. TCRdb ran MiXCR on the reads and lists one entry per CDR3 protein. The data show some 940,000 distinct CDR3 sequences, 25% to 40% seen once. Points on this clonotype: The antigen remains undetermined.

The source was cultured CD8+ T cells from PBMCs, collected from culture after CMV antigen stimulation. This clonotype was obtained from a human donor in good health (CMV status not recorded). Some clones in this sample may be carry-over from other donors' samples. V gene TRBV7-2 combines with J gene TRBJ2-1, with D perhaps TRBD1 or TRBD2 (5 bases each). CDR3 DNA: TGTGCCAGCAGCTTGGTCCGGGGACCAGGCAATGAGCAGTTCTTC. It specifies CASSLVRGPGNEQFF. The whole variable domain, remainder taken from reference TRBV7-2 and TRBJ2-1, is GAGVSQSPSNKVTEKGKDVELRCDPISGHTALYWYRQSLGQGLEFLIYFQGNSAPDKSGLPSDRFSAERTGGSVSTLTIQRTQQEDSAVYLCASSLVRGPGNEQFFGPGTRLTVL.